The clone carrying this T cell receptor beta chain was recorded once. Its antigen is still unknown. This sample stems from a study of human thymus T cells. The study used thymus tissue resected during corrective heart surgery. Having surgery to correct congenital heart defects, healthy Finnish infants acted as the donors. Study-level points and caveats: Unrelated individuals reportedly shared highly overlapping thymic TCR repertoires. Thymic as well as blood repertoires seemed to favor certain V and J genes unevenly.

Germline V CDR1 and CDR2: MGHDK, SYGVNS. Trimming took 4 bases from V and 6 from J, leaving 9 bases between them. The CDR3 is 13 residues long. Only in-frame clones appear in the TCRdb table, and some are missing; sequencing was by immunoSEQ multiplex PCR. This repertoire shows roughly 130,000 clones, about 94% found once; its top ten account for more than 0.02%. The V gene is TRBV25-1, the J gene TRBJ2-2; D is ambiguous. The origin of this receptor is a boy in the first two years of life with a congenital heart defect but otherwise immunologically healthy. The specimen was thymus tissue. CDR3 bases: TGTGCCAGCAGTGGAAGGGTACCCGGGGAGCTGTTTTTT. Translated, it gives CASSGRVPGELFF.